These T cell receptor beta chains were read from a single sample in a study of T cells in Graves' hyperthyroidism and ophthalmopathy. TCRdb processed the multiplex PCR reads anew with MiXCR; each CDR3 protein has one entry. The table has fewer than 700,000 distinct CDR3 sequences, 15% to 20% seen once. Sequenced material: blood. Receptors originate from a woman in her thirties with Graves' hyperthyroidism. The CDR3 runs from the conserved cysteine through the conserved F or W. D genes are given only for firm matches. Size tells how often a clone was seen (once, few, many) or the class of an expanded clone, and some rows leave it out.

CDR3 DNA: TGTGCCAGCACAAGGCAGGGGTTAGGCTATGGCTACACCTTC; CDR3 protein: CASTRQGLGYGYTF; V gene: TRBV13; J gene: TRBJ1-2; D gene: NA; clone size: many
CDR3 DNA: TGTGCCAGTAGTTACCAGGGCTTGAACTATGGCTACACCTTC; CDR3 protein: CASSYQGLNYGYTF; V gene: TRBV19; J gene: TRBJ1-2; D gene: NA; clone size: few
CDR3 DNA: TGTGCCAGCAGCGCCCAGGGGTACCAAGAGACCCAGTACTTC; CDR3 protein: CASSAQGYQETQYF; V gene: TRBV7-9; J gene: TRBJ2-5; D gene: NA; clone size: many
CDR3 DNA: TGTGCCAGCAGCGTAGGGGATAGCAATCAGCCCCAGCATTTT; CDR3 protein: CASSVGDSNQPQHF; V gene: TRBV9; J gene: TRBJ1-5; D gene: NA; clone size: many
CDR3 DNA: TGTGCCAGCAGCGAATGGACTAGCGGGAGCAATGAGCAGTCCTTC; CDR3 protein: CASSEWTSGSNEQSF; V gene: TRBV6-2/TRBV6-3; J gene: TRBJ2-1; D gene: TRBD2; clone size: NA
CDR3 DNA: TGTGCCAGTAGGGGCGGGGGACAGGGGACGTATCAGCCCCAGCATTTT; CDR3 protein: CASRGGGQGTYQPQHF; V gene: TRBV19; J gene: TRBJ1-5; D gene: TRBD1; clone size: NA
CDR3 DNA: TGTGCCAGCAGTCAAAGACACCCCATGAACACTGAAGCTTTCTTT; CDR3 protein: CASSQRHPMNTEAFF; V gene: TRBV2; J gene: TRBJ1-1; D gene: NA; clone size: many
CDR3 DNA: TGTGCCAGTCGTTCCGGGACAGGGGGGACCGGGGAGCTGTTTTTT; CDR3 protein: CASRSGTGGTGELFF; V gene: TRBV19; J gene: TRBJ2-2; D gene: TRBD1; clone size: few
CDR3 DNA: TGTGCCAGCTCAACAATGGGGGCTGAAGCTTTCTTT; CDR3 protein: CASSTMGAEAFF; V gene: TRBV27; J gene: TRBJ1-1; D gene: NA; clone size: many
CDR3 DNA: TGCAGTGCTCCTAGCGGGAGGGGCTACGAGCAGTACTTC; CDR3 protein: CSAPSGRGYEQYF; V gene: TRBV20-1; J gene: TRBJ2-7; D gene: TRBD2; clone size: many
CDR3 DNA: TGTGCCAGCAGTGAGTTAGACAATGAGCAGTTCTTC; CDR3 protein: CASSELDNEQFF; V gene: TRBV25-1; J gene: TRBJ2-1; D gene: NA; clone size: NA
CDR3 DNA: TGTGCCAGCAGTTTATCGTCTCGGGGGACTGAAGCTTTCTTT; CDR3 protein: CASSLSSRGTEAFF; V gene: TRBV27; J gene: TRBJ1-1; D gene: NA; clone size: NA
CDR3 DNA: TGTGCCAGCAGAGTCGGACAGATAAATTCACCCCTCCACTTT; CDR3 protein: CASRVGQINSPLHF; V gene: TRBV2; J gene: TRBJ1-6; D gene: NA; clone size: NA
CDR3 DNA: TGTGCTAGTGGTTTTGGGGCTCCAGGGGAAGGTAACGGCTACACCTTC; CDR3 protein: CASGFGAPGEGNGYTF; V gene: TRBV12-5; J gene: TRBJ1-2; D gene: NA; clone size: NA
CDR3 DNA: TGTGCCAGCAGCTTTGTGGGGGCTAGCACTGAAGCTTTCTTT; CDR3 protein: CASSFVGASTEAFF; V gene: TRBV11-1; J gene: TRBJ1-1; D gene: NA; clone size: many
CDR3 DNA: TGTGCCAGCAGCAATGGCCAGACCCAAGAGACCCAGTACTTC; CDR3 protein: CASSNGQTQETQYF; V gene: TRBV6-1; J gene: TRBJ2-5; D gene: NA; clone size: NA
CDR3 DNA: TGTGCCAGCAGCTTAAAGCAGGCAACCAACACCGGGGAGCTGTTTTTT; CDR3 protein: CASSLKQATNTGELFF; V gene: TRBV7-9; J gene: TRBJ2-2; D gene: NA; clone size: many
CDR3 DNA: TGTGCCAGCAGCCATCTAGCGGGAGATGCGCAGTTCTTC; CDR3 protein: CASSHLAGDAQFF; V gene: TRBV11-1; J gene: TRBJ2-1; D gene: TRBD2; clone size: many
CDR3 DNA: TGTGCCAGCAGCCAAGGCAGAAGCACAGATACGCAGTATTTT; CDR3 protein: CASSQGRSTDTQYF; V gene: TRBV3-1; J gene: TRBJ2-3; D gene: NA; clone size: many
CDR3 DNA: TGTGCCAGCAGTGTTAGCGCGGGACGATCGTACGAGCAGTACTTC; CDR3 protein: CASSVSAGRSYEQYF; V gene: TRBV28; J gene: TRBJ2-7; D gene: NA; clone size: many
CDR3 DNA: TGCGCCAGCAGCGCGCGGACTAGCGGGAGAAACATTCAGTACTTC; CDR3 protein: CASSARTSGRNIQYF; V gene: TRBV5-1; J gene: TRBJ2-4; D gene: TRBD2; clone size: NA
CDR3 DNA: TGCAGTGCTAGAGATCGGGTAACAGGGGGCGCGGAAAAGATTGGCTACACCTTC; CDR3 protein: CSARDRVTGGAEKIGYTF; V gene: TRBV20-1; J gene: TRBJ1-2; D gene: TRBD1; clone size: NA
CDR3 DNA: TGTGCCAGCAGTTACTCGACCCCCGGGGCTTTCTTT; CDR3 protein: CASSYSTPGAFF; V gene: TRBV6-5; J gene: TRBJ1-1; D gene: NA; clone size: NA
CDR3 DNA: TGTGCCAGCAGCCCGATTACGGGTTCCTACAATGAGCAGTTCTTC; CDR3 protein: CASSPITGSYNEQFF; V gene: TRBV7-9; J gene: TRBJ2-1; D gene: NA; clone size: many
CDR3 DNA: TGCGCCAGCAAGTCTAGCGGGAGTCCCAATGAGCAGTACTTC; CDR3 protein: CASKSSGSPNEQYF; V gene: TRBV5-1; J gene: TRBJ2-7; D gene: TRBD2; clone size: few
CDR3 DNA: TGCAGTGTGGGCCGGGGGAACAATGAGCAGTTCTTC; CDR3 protein: CSVGRGNNEQFF; V gene: TRBV29-1; J gene: TRBJ2-1; D gene: NA; clone size: few
CDR3 DNA: TGTGCCAGCAGTTTAAGGCTACAAGAGACCCAGTACTTC; CDR3 protein: CASSLRLQETQYF; V gene: TRBV12-3/TRBV12-4; J gene: TRBJ2-5; D gene: NA; clone size: many
CDR3 DNA: TGTGCCAGCAGTGCAACCGGGCCCCCCTATGGCTACACCTTC; CDR3 protein: CASSATGPPYGYTF; V gene: TRBV27; J gene: TRBJ1-2; D gene: NA; clone size: many
CDR3 DNA: TGTGCCAGCAGTTTGGGACAGGGGGTTCAGCCCCAGCATTTT; CDR3 protein: CASSLGQGVQPQHF; V gene: TRBV28; J gene: TRBJ1-5; D gene: TRBD1; clone size: NA
CDR3 DNA: TGTGCCAGCAGTATATTACAGGGGGCCTACGAGCAGTACTTC; CDR3 protein: CASSILQGAYEQYF; V gene: TRBV27; J gene: TRBJ2-7; D gene: TRBD1; clone size: many
CDR3 DNA: TGTGCCAGCAGTTACCCGTACCCGGGCCTAGCCTACGAGCAGTACTTC; CDR3 protein: CASSYPYPGLAYEQYF; V gene: TRBV6-5; J gene: TRBJ2-7; D gene: NA; clone size: NA
CDR3 DNA: TGTGCCAGCCAGGGACAGATGAACACTGAAGCTTTCTTT; CDR3 protein: CASQGQMNTEAFF; V gene: TRBV2; J gene: TRBJ1-1; D gene: TRBD1; clone size: many
CDR3 DNA: TGTGCCAGCAATCTCCGACTGGGCGGTGGAGTCCGGGGGACCGGGGAGCTGTTTTTT; CDR3 protein: CASNLRLGGGVRGTGELFF; V gene: TRBV6-2/TRBV6-3; J gene: TRBJ2-2; D gene: NA; clone size: few
CDR3 DNA: TGTGCCAGCAGTTTAAGGACAGGGGTTGGCGGGGAGCTGTTTTTT; CDR3 protein: CASSLRTGVGGELFF; V gene: TRBV28; J gene: TRBJ2-2; D gene: TRBD1; clone size: many
CDR3 DNA: TGTGCCAGCAGCCCAGACAGTCCCCCGGGGACCCAGTACTTC; CDR3 protein: CASSPDSPPGTQYF; V gene: TRBV7-9; J gene: TRBJ2-5; D gene: NA; clone size: NA
CDR3 DNA: TGTGCCAGTAGTAGGACTAGCGGGCGTTACAATGAGCAGTTCTTC; CDR3 protein: CASSRTSGRYNEQFF; V gene: TRBV19; J gene: TRBJ2-1; D gene: TRBD2; clone size: few
CDR3 DNA: TGTGCCAGTAGTATGAAGGGATGGACTGAAGCTTTCTTT; CDR3 protein: CASSMKGWTEAFF; V gene: TRBV19; J gene: TRBJ1-1; D gene: NA; clone size: NA
CDR3 DNA: TGTGCCACCAGTCCTGGACAGGGATTGACCGGGGAGCTGTTTTTT; CDR3 protein: CATSPGQGLTGELFF; V gene: TRBV24-1; J gene: TRBJ2-2; D gene: TRBD1; clone size: many
CDR3 DNA: TGTGCCAGCTCAGATCCTCCCTACGAGCAGTACTTC; CDR3 protein: CASSDPPYEQYF; V gene: TRBV6-1; J gene: TRBJ2-7; D gene: NA; clone size: NA
CDR3 DNA: TGTGCCAGCAGTGAGAGTACAGCCTATGAGCAGTTCTTC; CDR3 protein: CASSESTAYEQFF; V gene: TRBV2; J gene: TRBJ2-1; D gene: NA; clone size: NA
CDR3 DNA: TGTGCCACCAGTCTTGGCACAGATACGCAGTATTTT; CDR3 protein: CATSLGTDTQYF; V gene: TRBV24-1; J gene: TRBJ2-3; D gene: NA; clone size: NA
CDR3 DNA: TGTGCCAGCAGTTTGGGGACTAGCGGGAACTACAATGAGCAGTTCTTC; CDR3 protein: CASSLGTSGNYNEQFF; V gene: TRBV28; J gene: TRBJ2-1; D gene: TRBD2; clone size: many
CDR3 DNA: TGCGCCAGCAGCACCCGACTAGCGGCCACAGATACGCAGTATTTT; CDR3 protein: CASSTRLAATDTQYF; V gene: TRBV5-1; J gene: TRBJ2-3; D gene: TRBD2; clone size: many
CDR3 DNA: TGTGCCAGCAGCTTAGATATTTCAACTAATGAAAAACTGTTTTTT; CDR3 protein: CASSLDISTNEKLFF; V gene: TRBV11-3; J gene: TRBJ1-4; D gene: NA; clone size: many
CDR3 DNA: TGCAGTGCTAGGCAACTCGGGATCTATGGCTACACCTTC; CDR3 protein: CSARQLGIYGYTF; V gene: TRBV20-1; J gene: TRBJ1-2; D gene: NA; clone size: NA
CDR3 DNA: TGTGCCAGCAGTTTCGGGCCTGGGGCCCTCCACTTT; CDR3 protein: CASSFGPGALHF; V gene: TRBV28; J gene: TRBJ1-6; D gene: NA; clone size: NA
CDR3 DNA: TGCAGTGGGGACACGGACGGCACCGGGGAGCTGTTTTTT; CDR3 protein: CSGDTDGTGELFF; V gene: TRBV20-1; J gene: TRBJ2-2; D gene: NA; clone size: NA
CDR3 DNA: TGCGCCAGCAGCTTGGCGGGACAGGGTATCGATGAGCAGTTCTTC; CDR3 protein: CASSLAGQGIDEQFF; V gene: TRBV5-1; J gene: TRBJ2-1; D gene: TRBD1; clone size: few
CDR3 DNA: TGCGCCAGCAGCCAAGATCGGGCAGGGGAAGGCTACACCTTC; CDR3 protein: CASSQDRAGEGYTF; V gene: TRBV4-1; J gene: TRBJ1-2; D gene: NA; clone size: few
CDR3 DNA: TGTGCCAGCAGCTGGAGGACAGGGAGAGAATTCGGGGAGCTGTTTTTT; CDR3 protein: CASSWRTGREFGELFF; V gene: TRBV7-8; J gene: TRBJ2-2; D gene: TRBD1; clone size: NA